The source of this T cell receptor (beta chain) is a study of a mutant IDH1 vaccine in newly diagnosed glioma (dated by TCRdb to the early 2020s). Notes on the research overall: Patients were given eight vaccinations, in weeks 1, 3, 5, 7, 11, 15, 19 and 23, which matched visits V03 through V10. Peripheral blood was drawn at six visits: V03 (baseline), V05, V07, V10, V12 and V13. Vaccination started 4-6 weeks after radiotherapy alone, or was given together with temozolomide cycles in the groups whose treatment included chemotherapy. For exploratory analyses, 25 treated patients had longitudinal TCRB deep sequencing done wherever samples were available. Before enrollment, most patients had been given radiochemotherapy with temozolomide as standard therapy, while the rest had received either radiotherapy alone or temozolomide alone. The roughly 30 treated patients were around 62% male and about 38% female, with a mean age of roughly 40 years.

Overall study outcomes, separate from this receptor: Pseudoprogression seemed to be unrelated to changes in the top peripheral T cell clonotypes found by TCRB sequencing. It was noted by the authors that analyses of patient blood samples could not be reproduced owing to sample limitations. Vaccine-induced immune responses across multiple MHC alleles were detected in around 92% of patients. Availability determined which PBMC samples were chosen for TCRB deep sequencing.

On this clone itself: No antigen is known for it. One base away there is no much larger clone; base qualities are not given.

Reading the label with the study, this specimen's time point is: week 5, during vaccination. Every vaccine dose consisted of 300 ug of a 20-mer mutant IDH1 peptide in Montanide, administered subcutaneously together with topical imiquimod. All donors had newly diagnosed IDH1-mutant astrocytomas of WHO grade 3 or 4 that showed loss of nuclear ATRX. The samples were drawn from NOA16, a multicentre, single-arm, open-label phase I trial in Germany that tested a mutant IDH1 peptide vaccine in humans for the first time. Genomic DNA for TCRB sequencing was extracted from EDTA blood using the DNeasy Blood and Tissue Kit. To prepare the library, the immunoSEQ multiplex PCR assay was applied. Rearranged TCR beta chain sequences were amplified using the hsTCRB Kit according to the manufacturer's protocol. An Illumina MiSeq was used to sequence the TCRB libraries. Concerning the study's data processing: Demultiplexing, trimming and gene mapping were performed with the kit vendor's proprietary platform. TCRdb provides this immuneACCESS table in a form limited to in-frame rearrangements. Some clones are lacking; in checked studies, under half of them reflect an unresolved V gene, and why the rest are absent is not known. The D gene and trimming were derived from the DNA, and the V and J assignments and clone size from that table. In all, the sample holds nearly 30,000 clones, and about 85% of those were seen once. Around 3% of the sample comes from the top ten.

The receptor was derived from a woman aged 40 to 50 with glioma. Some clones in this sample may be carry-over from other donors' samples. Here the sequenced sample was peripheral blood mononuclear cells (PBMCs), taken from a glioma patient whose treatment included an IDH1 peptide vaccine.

The CDR3 is CASSSAGGLPYEQYF. The DNA reads TGTGCCAGCAGCTCGGCTGGTGGGCTGCCCTACGAGCAGTACTTC. The chain was built from TRBV5-4 and TRBJ2-7, with no confident D gene call. There are 15 amino acids in the CDR3, from cysteine to phenylalanine inclusive. Of all the DNA, just the CDR3 is kept, 45 bases in frame from base 1. V loses 3 bases of germline sequence and J loses 2 bases, and the interval between the two ends is 15 bases. The germline V gene encodes CDR1 SGHNT and CDR2 YYREEE (reference sequence).